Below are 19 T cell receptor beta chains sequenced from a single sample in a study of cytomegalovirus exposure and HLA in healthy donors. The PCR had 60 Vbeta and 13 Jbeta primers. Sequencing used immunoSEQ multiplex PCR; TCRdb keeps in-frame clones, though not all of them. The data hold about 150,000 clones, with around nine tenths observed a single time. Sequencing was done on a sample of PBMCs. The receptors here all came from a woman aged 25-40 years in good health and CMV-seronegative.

The CDR3: CASSLVGDRNNEQFF. The DNA of the CDR3 is TGTGCCAGCAGCTTAGTCGGAGATCGGAACAATGAGCAGTTCTTC. V and J are TRBV11-2 and TRBJ2-1; no clear D gene. The CDR3 totals 15 residues. Germline CDR1 is SGHAT and CDR2 is FQNNGV. V shed 1 base and J shed 5 bases, with 12 bases lying between them.

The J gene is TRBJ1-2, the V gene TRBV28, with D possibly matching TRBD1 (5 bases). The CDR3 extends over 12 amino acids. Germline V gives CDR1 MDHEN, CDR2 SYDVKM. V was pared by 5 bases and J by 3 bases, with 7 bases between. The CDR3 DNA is TGTGCCAGCAGTGGGGGGTACTATGGCTACACCTTC. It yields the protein CASSGGYYGYTF.

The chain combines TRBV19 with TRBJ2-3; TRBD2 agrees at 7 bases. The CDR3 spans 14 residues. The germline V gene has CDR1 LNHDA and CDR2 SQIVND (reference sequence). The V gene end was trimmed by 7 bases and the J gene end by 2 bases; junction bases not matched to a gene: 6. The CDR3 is CASTNRGDTDTQYF. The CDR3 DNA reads TGTGCCAGTACCAATCGGGGGGACACAGATACGCAGTATTTT.

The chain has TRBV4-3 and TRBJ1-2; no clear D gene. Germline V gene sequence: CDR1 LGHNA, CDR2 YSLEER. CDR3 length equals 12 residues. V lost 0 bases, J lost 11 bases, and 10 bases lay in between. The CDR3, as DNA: TGCGCCAGCAGCCAAGACCGCAGAGGATACACCTTC. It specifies CASSQDRRGYTF.

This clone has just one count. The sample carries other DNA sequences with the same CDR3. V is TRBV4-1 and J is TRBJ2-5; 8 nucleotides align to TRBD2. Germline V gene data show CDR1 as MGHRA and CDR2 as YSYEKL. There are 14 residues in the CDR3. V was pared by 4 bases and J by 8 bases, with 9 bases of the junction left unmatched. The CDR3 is CASSPRTSSETQYF. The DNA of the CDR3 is TGCGCCAGCAGCCCCCGGACTAGCAGTGAAACCCAGTACTTC.

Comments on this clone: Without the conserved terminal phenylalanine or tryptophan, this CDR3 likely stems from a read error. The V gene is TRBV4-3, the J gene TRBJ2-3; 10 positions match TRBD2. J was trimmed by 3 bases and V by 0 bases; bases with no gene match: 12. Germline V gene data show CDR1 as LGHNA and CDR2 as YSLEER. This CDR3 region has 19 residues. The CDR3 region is CASSQDRTLLAGVTDTQYL. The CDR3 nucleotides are TGCGCCAGCAGCCAAGACCGGACTTTGCTAGCGGGGGTGACAGATACGCAGTATCTT.

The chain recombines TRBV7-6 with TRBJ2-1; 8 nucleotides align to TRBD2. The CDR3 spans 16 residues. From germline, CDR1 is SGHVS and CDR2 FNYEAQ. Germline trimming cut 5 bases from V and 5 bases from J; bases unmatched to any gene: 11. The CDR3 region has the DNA TGTGCCAGCAGCCCCCTCCCCGGGAGGGGCGACAATGAGCAGTTCTTC. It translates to CASSPLPGRGDNEQFF.

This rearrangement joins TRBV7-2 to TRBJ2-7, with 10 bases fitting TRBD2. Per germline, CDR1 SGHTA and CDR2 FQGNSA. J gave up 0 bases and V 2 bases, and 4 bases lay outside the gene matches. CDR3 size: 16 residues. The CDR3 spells CASSLWGLAISYEQYF. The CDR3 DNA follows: TGTGCCAGCAGCTTATGGGGACTAGCGATCTCCTACGAGCAGTACTTC.

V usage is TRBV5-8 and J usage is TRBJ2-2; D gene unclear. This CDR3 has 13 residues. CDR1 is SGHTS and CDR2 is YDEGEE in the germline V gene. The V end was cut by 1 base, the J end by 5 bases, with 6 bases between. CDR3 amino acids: CASSLLLTGELFF. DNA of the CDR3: TGTGCCAGCAGCTTGCTATTGACCGGGGAGCTGTTTTTT.

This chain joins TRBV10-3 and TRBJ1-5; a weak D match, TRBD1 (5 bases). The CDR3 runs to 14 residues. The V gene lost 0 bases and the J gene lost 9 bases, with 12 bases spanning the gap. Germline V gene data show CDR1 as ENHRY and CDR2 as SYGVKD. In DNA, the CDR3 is TGTGCCATCAGTGAGTCGAGCAGGGTTGGGCCCCAGCATTTT. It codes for CAISESSRVGPQHF.

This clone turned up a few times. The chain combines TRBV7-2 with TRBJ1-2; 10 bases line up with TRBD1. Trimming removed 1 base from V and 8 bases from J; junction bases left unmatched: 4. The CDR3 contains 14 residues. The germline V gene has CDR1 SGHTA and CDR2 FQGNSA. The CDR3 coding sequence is TGTGCCAGCAGCTTAGGACAGGGGGCGGTCGGCTACACCTTC. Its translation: CASSLGQGAVGYTF. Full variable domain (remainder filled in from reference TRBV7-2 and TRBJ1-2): GAGVSQSPSNKVTEKGKDVELRCDPISGHTALYWYRQSLGQGLEFLIYFQGNSAPDKSGLPSDRFSAERTGGSVSTLTIQRTQQEDSAVYLCASSLGQGAVGYTFGSGTRLTVV.

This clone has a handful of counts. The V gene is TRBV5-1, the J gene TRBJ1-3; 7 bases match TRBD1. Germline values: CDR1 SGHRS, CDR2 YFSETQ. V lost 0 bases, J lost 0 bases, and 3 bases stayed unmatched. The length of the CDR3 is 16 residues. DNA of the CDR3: TGCGCCAGCAGCTTGGCCGGGACAGACTCTGGAAACACCATATATTTT. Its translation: CASSLAGTDSGNTIYF.

CDR3 in DNA: TGTGCCATCAGGTCCGGAGGGACAGCAGAATACAATGAGCAGTTCTTC. Amino acids: CAIRSGGTAEYNEQFF. This sequence joins TRBV10-3 and TRBJ2-1; TRBD1 might be the D (7 bases). This CDR3 region has 16 residues. V dropped 6 bases and J dropped 4 bases, with 19 bases sitting between them. In germline, CDR1 is ENHRY, CDR2 SYGVKD.

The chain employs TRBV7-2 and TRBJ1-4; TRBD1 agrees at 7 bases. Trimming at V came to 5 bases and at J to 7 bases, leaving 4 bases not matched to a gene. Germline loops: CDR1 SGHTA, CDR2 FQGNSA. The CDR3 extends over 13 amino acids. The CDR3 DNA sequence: TGTGCCAGCAGCCCCAACAGGGGTGAAAAACTGTTTTTT. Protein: CASSPNRGEKLFF.

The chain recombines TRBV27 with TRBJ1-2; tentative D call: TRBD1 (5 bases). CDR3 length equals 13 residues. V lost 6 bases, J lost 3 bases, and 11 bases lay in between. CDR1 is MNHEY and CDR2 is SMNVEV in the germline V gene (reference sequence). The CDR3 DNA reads TGTGCCAGCAGCCTAACAGGAGACTATGGCTACACCTTC. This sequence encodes CASSLTGDYGYTF.

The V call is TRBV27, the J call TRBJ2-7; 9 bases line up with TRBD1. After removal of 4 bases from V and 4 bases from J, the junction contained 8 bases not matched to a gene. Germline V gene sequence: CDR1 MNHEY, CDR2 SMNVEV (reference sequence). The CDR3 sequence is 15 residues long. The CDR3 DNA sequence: TGTGCCAGCAGTTCATTACAGGGGGCGGCTTACGAGCAGTACTTC. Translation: CASSSLQGAAYEQYF.

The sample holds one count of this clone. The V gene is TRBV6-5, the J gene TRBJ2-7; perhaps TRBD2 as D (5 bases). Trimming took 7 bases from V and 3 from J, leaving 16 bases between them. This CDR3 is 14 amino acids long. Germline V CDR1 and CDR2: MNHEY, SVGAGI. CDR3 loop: CASKNNGMNYEQYF. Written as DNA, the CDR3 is TGTGCCAGCAAAAATAACGGGATGAACTACGAGCAGTACTTC.

CDR3 sequence (DNA): TGTGCCAGCTCGGACAGCCTTTATGGCTACACCTTC. Its protein product is CASSDSLYGYTF. The chain has TRBV25-1 and TRBJ1-2, with a weak D call TRBD1 (6 bases). This CDR3 spans 12 amino acids. V was cut by 8 bases and J by 5 bases, with 12 bases left in between. Germline values: CDR1 MGHDK, CDR2 SYGVNS.

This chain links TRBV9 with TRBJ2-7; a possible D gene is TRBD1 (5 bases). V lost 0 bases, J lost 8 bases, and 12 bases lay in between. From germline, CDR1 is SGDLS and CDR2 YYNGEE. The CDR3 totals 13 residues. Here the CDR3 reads CASSVEGVDKQYF. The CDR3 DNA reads TGTGCCAGCAGCGTAGAAGGGGTAGACAAGCAGTACTTC.